What follows is one T cell receptor beta chain and its context. CDR1 SGDLS and CDR2 YYNGEE come from the germline V gene. Trimming took 2 bases from V and 7 from J, leaving 9 bases between them. This CDR3 is built from 13 residues. The table came from immunoSEQ multiplex PCR; TCRdb's copy has only in-frame clones and leaves some out. The sample includes 500,000 to 850,000 clones, around 87% of them seen just once. The data originate from a study of shared T cell receptors in the human thymus. These data were likewise used in another study, on human thymus T cells. That source adds: Resected material from corrective heart surgery provided the thymus tissue analysed. The authors found apparently biased V and J gene usage in thymic and blood repertoires. Related research examined unrelated individuals and reported that their thymic repertoires overlapped highly.

The source material was thymocytes. The TCR comes from a boy under two years old with a congenital heart defect. This chain joins TRBV9 and TRBJ2-2, with D perhaps TRBD2 (5 bases). DNA of the CDR3: TGTGCCAGCAGCGTTAAACGGGGCGGGGAGCTGTTTTTT. This translates into CASSVKRGGELFF.